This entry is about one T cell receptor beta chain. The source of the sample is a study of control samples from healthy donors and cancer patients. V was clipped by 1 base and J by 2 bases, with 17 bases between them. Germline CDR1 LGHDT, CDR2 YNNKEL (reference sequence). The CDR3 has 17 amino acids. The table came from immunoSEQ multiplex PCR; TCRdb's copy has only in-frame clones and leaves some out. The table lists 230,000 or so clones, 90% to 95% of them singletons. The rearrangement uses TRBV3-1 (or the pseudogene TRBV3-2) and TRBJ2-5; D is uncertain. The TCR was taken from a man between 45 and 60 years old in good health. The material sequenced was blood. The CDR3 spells CASSQGKAPLLQETQYF. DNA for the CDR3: TGTGCCAGCAGCCAAGGAAAAGCGCCGCTACTGCAAGAGACCCAGTACTTC.